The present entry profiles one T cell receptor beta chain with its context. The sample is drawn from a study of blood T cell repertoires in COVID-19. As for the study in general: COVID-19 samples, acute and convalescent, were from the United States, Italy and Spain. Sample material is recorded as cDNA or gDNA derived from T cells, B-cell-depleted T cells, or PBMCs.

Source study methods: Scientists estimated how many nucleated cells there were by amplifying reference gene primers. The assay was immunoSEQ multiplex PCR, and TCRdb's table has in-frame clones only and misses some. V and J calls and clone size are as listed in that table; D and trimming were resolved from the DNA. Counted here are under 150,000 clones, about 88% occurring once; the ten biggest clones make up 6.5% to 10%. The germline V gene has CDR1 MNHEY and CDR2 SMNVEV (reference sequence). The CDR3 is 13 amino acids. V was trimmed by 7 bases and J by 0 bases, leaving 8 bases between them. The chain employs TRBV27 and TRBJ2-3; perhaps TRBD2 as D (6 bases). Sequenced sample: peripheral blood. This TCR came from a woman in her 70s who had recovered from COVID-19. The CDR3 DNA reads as TGTGCCAGCACGGGGACTAGCACAGATACGCAGTATTTT. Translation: CASTGTSTDTQYF.